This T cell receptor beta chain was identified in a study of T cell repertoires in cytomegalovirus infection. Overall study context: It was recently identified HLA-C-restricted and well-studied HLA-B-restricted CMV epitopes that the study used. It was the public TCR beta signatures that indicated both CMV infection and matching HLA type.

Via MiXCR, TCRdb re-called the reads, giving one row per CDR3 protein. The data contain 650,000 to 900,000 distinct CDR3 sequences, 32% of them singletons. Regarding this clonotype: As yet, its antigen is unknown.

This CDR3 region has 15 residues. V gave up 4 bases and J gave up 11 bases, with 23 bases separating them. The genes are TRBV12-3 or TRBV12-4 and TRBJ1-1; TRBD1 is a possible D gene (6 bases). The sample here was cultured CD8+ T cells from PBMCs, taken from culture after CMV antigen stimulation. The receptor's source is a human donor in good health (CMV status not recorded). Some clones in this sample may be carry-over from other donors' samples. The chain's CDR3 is CASSSQQGVRSLAFF. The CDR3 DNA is TGTGCCAGCAGTTCTCAACAGGGTGTTCGCTCGTTGGCTTTCTTT.